These 19 T cell receptor beta chains share one sample of origin, sequenced in a study of regulatory T cells in long-lasting Graves disease. According to the study, TCR beta libraries were built with iRepertoire HTBI primers and CDR3-region Arm-PCR. Each CDR3 protein is one row after TCRdb ran MiXCR on the multiplex PCR reads. This sample has 350,000 to 450,000 distinct CDR3 sequences; around 20% occur once, and the top ten carry around 15%. Time point defined: persistent/refractory GD, antithyroid drugs over 5 years with positive TRAb. RNA extracted from PBMCs served as the sequencing template. This sample comprised peripheral blood mononuclear cells (PBMCs), obtained when the disease was refractory, from a patient treated with antithyroid drugs. The receptors were sampled from a female donor with Graves disease.

The chain has TRBV28 and TRBJ2-3; D is ambiguous. Germline V gene sequence: CDR1 MDHEN, CDR2 SYDVKM. Trimming shortened V by 8 bases and J by 0 bases, and 9 bases separated the two germline ends. The CDR3 runs to 13 residues. CDR3 loop: CASGPGSTDTQYF. CDR3 coding DNA: TGTGCCAGCGGCCCCGGGAGCACAGATACGCAGTATTTT.

This clonotype occurred a few times. V and J are TRBV3-1 and TRBJ2-3; D gene uncertain. V was cut by 2 bases and J by 5 bases, with 5 bases left in between. The length of the CDR3 is 12 residues. Germline CDR1 reads LGHDT; CDR2 reads YNNKEL (reference sequence). The CDR3 loop is CASSQMRDTQYF. Here the CDR3 DNA reads TGTGCCAGCAGCCAAATGCGAGATACGCAGTATTTT.

This clonotype appeared many times. The chain couples TRBV10-3 to TRBJ1-1; D perhaps matches TRBD1 (6 bases). Trimming left V 10 bases short and J 6 bases short, with 12 bases between. This CDR3 has 11 amino acids. Looked up from germline, CDR1 is ENHRY and CDR2 is SYGVKD. The CDR3 nucleotides are TGTGCCACATCGACAGGACCTGAAGCTTTCTTT. This gives the protein CATSTGPEAFF.

This clonotype was counted at least ten times. The V gene is TRBV15, the J gene TRBJ2-7, with 7 bases identical to TRBD1. Trimming removed 2 bases from V and 6 bases from J; junction bases left unmatched: 7. Germline CDR1 and CDR2: LNHNV and YYDKDF (reference sequence). The CDR3 loop spans 14 amino acids. The CDR3 reads CATSRIEGAREQYF. As DNA, the CDR3 is TGTGCCACCAGCAGAATTGAGGGGGCGCGCGAGCAGTACTTC.

Only a few counts were recorded for this clonotype. The chain couples TRBV12-3 or TRBV12-4 to TRBJ1-5, with D perhaps TRBD1 (6 bases). The V end was cut by 4 bases, the J end by 0 bases, with 13 bases between. The CDR3 is 16 residues long. The CDR3 loop is CASSYGGAFSNQPQHF. CDR3 sequence (DNA): TGTGCCAGCAGTTACGGGGGGGCGTTTAGCAATCAGCCCCAGCATTTT.

This clonotype was observed many times. This chain joins TRBV7-8 and TRBJ1-1; D is unresolved. The germline CDR1 and CDR2 sequences are SGHVS and FQNEAQ. The CDR3 extends over 13 amino acids. Trimming cost V 0 bases and J 7 bases, with 9 bases left between them. DNA for the CDR3: TGTGCCAGCAGCTTAGCGACAAGGATTGAAGCTTTCTTT. Protein sequence: CASSLATRIEAFF.

The table lists this clonotype with a few counts. The V and J genes are TRBV6-9 and TRBJ2-7; D is unresolved. Germline V gene sequence: CDR1 MNHGY, CDR2 SVAAGI. The CDR3 has 14 residues. The V gene lost 3 bases and the J gene lost 3 bases, with 12 bases spanning the gap. The CDR3 region is CASSYSATGYEQYF. CDR3 nucleotide sequence: TGTGCCAGCAGTTACTCCGCGACTGGCTACGAGCAGTACTTC.

This clonotype has at least ten counts. V usage is TRBV20-1 and J usage is TRBJ1-1; D is perhaps TRBD1 (6 bases). V dropped 5 bases and J dropped 3 bases, with 19 bases sitting between them. In germline, CDR1 is DFQATT, CDR2 SNEGSKA (reference sequence). The CDR3 sequence is 15 residues long. The CDR3 sequence: CSAPRGGRADTEAFF. The CDR3, as DNA: TGCAGTGCTCCAAGGGGGGGCAGGGCCGACACTGAAGCTTTCTTT.

This chain links TRBV9 with TRBJ1-2, with D perhaps TRBD1 (5 bases). The germline gives CDR1 SGDLS, CDR2 YYNGEE. This CDR3 has 13 residues. V gave up 0 bases and J gave up 7 bases, with 10 bases separating them. Here the CDR3 reads CASSVDGGFGYTF. In DNA form, the CDR3 reads TGTGCCAGCAGCGTAGATGGGGGTTTTGGCTACACCTTC.

This clonotype was observed a few times. The chain links TRBV5-1 to TRBJ2-3; TRBD1 or TRBD2 may be the D gene (5 bases each). The germline V gene encodes CDR1 SGHRS and CDR2 YFSETQ. CDR3 length: 15 residues. V lost 3 bases and J lost 2, with 13 bases in between. For the CDR3, the DNA is TGCGCCAGCAGCTCTGAGGGGCAGCCCACAGATACGCAGTATTTT. It translates to CASSSEGQPTDTQYF. The variable domain in full, with the rest retrieved from reference TRBV5-1 and TRBJ2-3, is KAGVTQTPRYLIKTRGQQVTLSCSPISGHRSVSWYQQTPGQGLQFLFEYFSETQRNKGNFPGRFSGRQFSNSRSEMNVSTLELGDSALYLCASSSEGQPTDTQYFGPGTRLTVL.

The V gene is TRBV19, the J gene TRBJ2-4, with D unresolved. CDR3 length: 16 amino acids. V gave up 5 bases and J gave up 0 bases, with 14 bases separating them. Germline loops: CDR1 LNHDA, CDR2 SQIVND (reference sequence). The DNA of the CDR3 is TGTGCCAGTAGTTCCCCTTCGGCCTTAGCCAAAAACATTCAGTACTTC. The encoded protein is CASSSPSALAKNIQYF.

The CDR3 is CASSVSGGPNGELFF. The CDR3, as DNA: TGTGCCAGCAGCGTTTCGGGAGGGCCTAACGGGGAGCTGTTTTTT. This chain links TRBV9 with TRBJ2-2, with 8 nucleotides matching TRBD2. This CDR3 is built from 15 residues. CDR1 and CDR2 from the germline V gene are SGDLS and YYNGEE. The J segment lost 7 bases and the V segment lost 2 bases, leaving 7 bases of the junction unmatched. The entire variable domain, with the rest obtained from reference TRBV9 and TRBJ2-2, is as follows: DSGVTQTPKHLITATGQRVTLRCSPRSGDLSVYWYQQSLDQGLQFLIQYYNGEERAKGNILERFSAQQFPDLHSELNLSSLELGDSALYFCASSVSGGPNGELFFGEGSRLTVL.

In this sample, this clonotype turned up many times. At one end the junction does not follow the germline gene, possibly because of a read error. The chain carries TRBV5-1 and TRBJ1-6, with D perhaps TRBD1 (5 bases). Germline V CDR1 and CDR2: SGHRS, YFSETQ. This CDR3 region has 13 residues. In nucleotides, the CDR3 is TGTGCCAGCAGCCCCGACAGCGGTTCACCCCTCCACTTT. Amino acids: CASSPDSGSPLHF.

This clonotype was counted ten times or more. V usage is TRBV27 and J usage is TRBJ2-5; TRBD2 is a possible D gene (6 bases). Per the germline V gene, CDR1 is MNHEY and CDR2 is SMNVEV (reference sequence). The CDR3 is made up of 13 amino acids. V lost 7 bases and J 5 bases, leaving 14 bases between the germline ends. The CDR3 here is CASTQFAGETQYF. The CDR3 bases are TGTGCCAGCACCCAGTTTGCGGGGGAGACCCAGTACTTC.

This clonotype has a count of ten or more. This chain links TRBV12-3 or TRBV12-4 with TRBJ2-4; weak D call: TRBD2 (6 bases). Trimming cost V 3 bases and J 10 bases, with 10 bases left between them. The CDR3 has 12 residues. The CDR3 is CASSFYGGIQYF. In DNA form, the CDR3 reads TGTGCCAGCAGTTTTTATGGGGGGATTCAGTACTTC.

The rearrangement uses TRBV30 and TRBJ2-1; 8 bases map to TRBD2. The CDR3 contains 14 residues. Germline V gives CDR1 GTSNPN, CDR2 SVGIG (reference sequence). V lost 4 bases, J lost 6 bases, and 8 bases stayed unmatched. CDR3 nucleotides: TGTGCCTGGAAGGTTAGCGGGGCCTCCAATGAGCAGTTCTTC. Translation gives CAWKVSGASNEQFF.

A note on this clonotype: A much bigger clone sits one base away, suggesting this may be a read error. This sequence joins TRBV2 and TRBJ1-6; D is uncertain. The length of the CDR3 is 16 residues. Germline assignment: CDR1 SNHLY and CDR2 FYNNEI. V lost 4 bases to trimming and J lost 0 bases, with 10 bases between them. DNA of the CDR3: TGTGCCAGCAGTGTTGACGCCAACTCCTATAATTCACCCCTCCACTTT. This translates into CASSVDANSYNSPLHF.

This clonotype came up many times. This chain uses TRBV5-1 with TRBJ1-2; D is perhaps TRBD1 (5 bases). The V end was cut by 4 bases, the J end by 2 bases, with 15 bases between. This CDR3 has 15 residues. Germline V gives CDR1 SGHRS, CDR2 YFSETQ. CDR3 in DNA: TGCGCCAGCAGCCCGCGTTATGAGGGGAACTATGGCTACACCTTC. This sequence encodes CASSPRYEGNYGYTF.

V is TRBV20-1 and J is TRBJ2-7; D call uncertain. This CDR3 has 11 residues. Germline V CDR1 and CDR2: DFQATT, SNEGSKA (reference sequence). V shed 6 bases and J shed 3 bases, with 9 bases lying between them. Here the CDR3 DNA reads TGCAGTGCGCCACAGCTCTACGAGCAGTACTTC. Protein: CSAPQLYEQYF.